The 21 T cell receptor beta chains below come from one sample, sequenced in a study of Ad26.COV2.S vaccination and SARS-CoV-2 variants. Treatment here: 15 to 20 received Ad26.COV2.S at low or high dose, single or two shots; several received placebo; per-sample allocation not given. Samples were taken on day 63 after the first vaccine or placebo injection. Clones were read by immunoSEQ multiplex PCR, and TCRdb kept only the in-frame ones, dropping some. This table holds fewer than 900,000 clones, roughly nine tenths found once. The sequencing used peripheral blood, collected in a trial of Ad26.COV2.S vaccine versus placebo. These receptors originate from a person between 18 and 65 years old who received the Ad26.COV2.S COVID-19 vaccine or a placebo.

The rearrangement joins TRBV10-3 to TRBJ1-5; D gene uncertain. V dropped 8 bases and J dropped 0 bases, with 11 bases sitting between them. The CDR3 spans 14 residues. The V gene's germline CDR1 is ENHRY and CDR2 SYGVKD. The chain's CDR3 is CAISPGSSNQPQHF. The DNA of the CDR3 is TGTGCCATCTCTCCCGGGAGTAGCAATCAGCCCCAGCATTTT.

J is TRBJ2-7 and V is TRBV7-9; no firm D call. V was cut by 1 base and J by 4 bases, with 8 bases left in between. The germline CDR1 and CDR2 sequences are SEHNR and FQNEAQ (reference sequence). This CDR3 is built from 13 residues. The CDR3 is CASSLGTFYEQYF. In DNA, the CDR3 is TGTGCCAGCAGCTTAGGGACCTTTTACGAGCAGTACTTC.

The rearrangement links TRBV5-4 to TRBJ2-1; 15 nucleotides line up with TRBD2. Trimming at V came to 4 bases and at J to 3 bases, leaving 8 bases not matched to a gene. Germline V lookup: CDR1 SGHNT, CDR2 YYREEE (reference sequence). The CDR3 has 18 amino acids. The CDR3 sequence is CASSPGLAGGPRYNEQFF. The CDR3 region has the DNA TGTGCCAGCAGCCCCGGACTAGCGGGAGGGCCCCGCTACAATGAGCAGTTCTTC.

A note on this clone: The sample contains more than one DNA sequence encoding this CDR3. The V gene is TRBV6-5, the J gene TRBJ1-6; no clear D. CDR1 is MNHEY, CDR2 SVGAGI, per germline. The CDR3 spans 14 residues. Trimming removed 2 bases from V and 7 bases from J, with 9 bases in between. The CDR3 region has the DNA TGTGCCAGCAGTTACGGGGAAACGAATTCACCCCTCCACTTT. It is translated as CASSYGETNSPLHF.

The chain carries TRBV10-3 and TRBJ1-2; tentatively, D is TRBD1 (6 bases). Per the germline V gene, CDR1 is ENHRY and CDR2 is SYGVKD. Trimming removed 7 bases from V and 6 bases from J, with 15 bases in between. The CDR3 runs to 13 residues. The CDR3 reads CAITERGADGYTF. For the CDR3, the DNA is TGTGCCATCACCGAACGGGGGGCGGATGGCTACACCTTC.

This clone occurred a few times. This chain uses TRBV27 with TRBJ2-7; 8 positions agree with TRBD1. Unmatched junction bases numbered 6, after V lost 5 bases and J lost 6 bases. CDR1 is MNHEY, CDR2 SMNVEV, per germline (reference sequence). The CDR3 contains 13 residues. In DNA, the CDR3 is TGTGCCAGCAGTCCGGACAGGGTAAGCGAGCAGTACTTC. It yields the protein CASSPDRVSEQYF.

This chain uses TRBV12-5 with TRBJ1-4; D possibly corresponds to TRBD1 (5 bases). The CDR3 covers 15 residues. Germline values: CDR1 LGHNT, CDR2 FRNRAP. The V and J ends lost 1 base and 10 bases respectively, with 16 bases between them. CDR3 bases: TGTGCTAGTGGTTTGGAGGGGCTGTATGGGGGAAAACTGTTTTTT. Translated, it gives CASGLEGLYGGKLFF.

This chain uses TRBV30 with TRBJ2-3; 9 bases are shared with TRBD2. CDR3 size: 13 residues. Looked up from germline, CDR1 is GTSNPN and CDR2 is SVGIG (reference sequence). The trim removed 8 bases at V and 1 base at J, leaving 4 bases unmatched. CDR3 sequence reads: CAGWTSGTDTQYF. CDR3 nucleotides: TGTGCCGGGTGGACTAGCGGCACAGATACGCAGTATTTT.

This clone was found a few times. The chain combines TRBV12-3 or TRBV12-4 with TRBJ1-1; D perhaps matches TRBD1 (6 bases). CDR3 length: 13 amino acids. Deletions cut 3 bases from V and 5 bases from J, with 10 bases between. The CDR3 nucleotides read TGTGCCAGCAGTTTCAACAGGGTGACTGAAGCTTTCTTT. Protein sequence: CASSFNRVTEAFF.

V gene TRBV2 combines with J gene TRBJ1-4; D remains ambiguous. V was pared by 1 base and J by 4 bases, with 10 bases between. This CDR3 region has 15 residues. CDR1 is SNHLY, CDR2 FYNNEI, per germline. The CDR3 DNA is TGTGCCAGCAGTGAAGACAGACCTATTAATGAAAAACTGTTTTTT. Its protein product is CASSEDRPINEKLFF. Combining the CDR3 with reference TRBV2 and TRBJ1-4 gives the whole variable domain EPEVTQTPSHQVTQMGQEVILRCVPISNHLYFYWYRQILGQKVEFLVSFYNNEISEKSEIFDDQFSVERPDGSNFTLKIRSTKLEDSAMYFCASSEDRPINEKLFFGSGTQLSVL.

The CDR3 region is CASSLGGGWDQPQHF. The CDR3 nucleotides read TGCGCCAGCAGCTTGGGTGGGGGATGGGATCAGCCCCAGCATTTT. The chain recombines TRBV5-1 with TRBJ1-5; a possible D gene is TRBD1 (5 bases). CDR1 and CDR2 from the germline V gene are SGHRS and YFSETQ. V shed 0 bases and J shed 5 bases, with 12 bases lying between them. CDR3 length equals 15 residues.

V and J are TRBV6-5 and TRBJ1-2, with a weak D call TRBD1 (5 bases). V was cut by 4 bases and J by 0 bases, with 9 bases left in between. Germline V gives CDR1 MNHEY, CDR2 SVGAGI. There are 14 residues in the CDR3. CDR3 sequence reads: CASSFGTANYGYTF. CDR3 bases: TGTGCCAGCAGTTTCGGGACTGCTAACTATGGCTACACCTTC.

The V call is TRBV27, the J call TRBJ2-7, with D unresolved. CDR3 length: 13 amino acids. The germline CDR1 and CDR2 sequences are MNHEY and SMNVEV (reference sequence). Trimming took 3 bases from V and 6 from J, leaving 12 bases between them. The CDR3 region is CASSFEGSGEQYF. The CDR3 DNA sequence: TGTGCCAGCAGTTTTGAAGGCTCCGGCGAGCAGTACTTC.

CDR3 nucleotide sequence: TGTGCCAGCACTAGCGGCTATAGCACAGATACGCAGTATTTT. Its protein product is CASTSGYSTDTQYF. The chain carries TRBV7-8 and TRBJ2-3; 7 nucleotides match TRBD2. CDR1 and CDR2 (germline): SGHVS, FQNEAQ. The CDR3 has 14 amino acids. J lost 0 bases, V lost 7 bases, and 4 bases had no gene match.

The rearrangement links TRBV27 to TRBJ2-7; D ambiguous. V was cut by 3 bases and J by 2 bases, with 5 bases left in between. Germline assignment: CDR1 MNHEY and CDR2 SMNVEV (reference sequence). The CDR3 is 12 residues long. The chain's CDR3 is CASSFGPYEQYF. The CDR3 nucleotides read TGTGCCAGCAGTTTCGGGCCCTACGAGCAGTACTTC.

This chain connects TRBV9 to TRBJ1-5, with D uncertain. Germline CDR1 is SGDLS and CDR2 is YYNGEE. This CDR3 has 15 residues. Trimming stripped 7 bases from V and 0 bases from J, with 14 bases between. CDR3 residues: CASGGAGDSNQPQHF. The CDR3 DNA is TGTGCCAGCGGAGGCGCAGGTGATAGCAATCAGCCCCAGCATTTT.

The CDR3 DNA is TGTGCCAGCAGTCCCGGGACAGGGGGCAAAAACATTCAGTACTTC. It specifies CASSPGTGGKNIQYF. The chain has TRBV27 and TRBJ2-4; TRBD1 agrees at 11 bases. The CDR3 sequence is 15 residues long. The J segment lost 3 bases and the V segment lost 5 bases, leaving 3 bases of the junction unmatched. Germline V lookup: CDR1 MNHEY, CDR2 SMNVEV (reference sequence).

The chain joins TRBV5-4 to TRBJ2-1, with 10 bases aligning to TRBD1. CDR3 length: 16 residues. V lost 4 bases and J lost 8; bases outside the gene matches: 12. Germline lookup yields CDR1 SGHNT and CDR2 YYREEE (reference sequence). The CDR3 DNA reads TGTGCCAGCAGCGACCGGACAGGGGGGCCGAGGTATGAGCAGTTCTTC. This encodes CASSDRTGGPRYEQFF. The entire variable domain, with the rest obtained from reference TRBV5-4 and TRBJ2-1, is as follows: ETGVTQSPTHLIKTRGQQVTLRCSSQSGHNTVSWYQQALGQGPQFIFQYYREEENGRGNFPPRFSGLQFPNYSSELNVNALELDDSALYLCASSDRTGGPRYEQFFGPGTRLTVL.

V and J are TRBV7-3 and TRBJ2-2, with 11 bases aligning to TRBD2. CDR3 length: 16 amino acids. Germline trimming cut 4 bases from V and 1 base from J; bases unmatched to any gene: 2. Germline lookup yields CDR1 SGHTA and CDR2 FQGTGA. CDR3 DNA: TGTGCCAGCAGCTCCGGACTAGCGGGGAACACCGGGGAGCTGTTTTTT. Its protein is CASSSGLAGNTGELFF.

The chain recombines TRBV5-1 with TRBJ2-1; D perhaps matches TRBD1 (5 bases). CDR1 is SGHRS, CDR2 YFSETQ, per germline. Between the trimmed V and J ends, which lost 0 bases and 2 bases, there was a span of 9 bases. This CDR3 spans 15 amino acids. The CDR3 sequence is CASSLGTPTYNEQFF. The CDR3 region has the DNA TGCGCCAGCAGCTTGGGGACACCTACCTACAATGAGCAGTTCTTC.

This chain uses TRBV12-3 or TRBV12-4 with TRBJ1-5; D unclear. CDR3 length: 12 amino acids. V lost 2 bases and J lost 7, with 6 bases in between. The CDR3 coding sequence is TGTGCCAGCAGTTTAACCCCCCAGCCCCAGCATTTT. This encodes CASSLTPQPQHF.